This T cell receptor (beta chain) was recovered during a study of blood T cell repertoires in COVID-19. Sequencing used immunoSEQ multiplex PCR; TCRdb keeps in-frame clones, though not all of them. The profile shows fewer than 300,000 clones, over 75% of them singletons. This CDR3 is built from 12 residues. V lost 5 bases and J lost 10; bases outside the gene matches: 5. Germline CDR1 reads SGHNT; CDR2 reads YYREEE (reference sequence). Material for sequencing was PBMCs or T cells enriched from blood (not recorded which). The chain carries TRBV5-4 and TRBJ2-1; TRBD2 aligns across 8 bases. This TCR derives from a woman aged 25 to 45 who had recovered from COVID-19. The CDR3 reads CASSMTSVEQFF. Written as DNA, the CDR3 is TGTGCCAGCAGTATGACTAGCGTCGAGCAGTTCTTC.